A selection of T cell receptor beta chains follows, all from one sample in a study of T cell clones after liver transplantation. Generated by immunoSEQ multiplex PCR, the TCRdb table keeps only in-frame clones and is missing some. In the table there are tens of thousands of clones, about 70% of which are singletons. The sample consisted of CD4+ T cells from blood, taken before liver transplant. These receptors all stem from a human donor who received a liver transplant. Both conserved end residues are part of each CDR3. Fields, in order: D gene, J gene, clone size, V gene, CDR3 DNA, CDR3 protein. D genes are given only for firm matches. Size tells how often a clone was seen (once, few, many) or the class of an expanded clone, and some rows leave it out.

. TRBJ2-3 . TRBV4-2 TGTGCCAGCAGCCTGGGTACAGGCCGTAGCACAGATACGCAGTATTTT CASSLGTGRSTDTQYF
. TRBJ2-2 . TRBV7-2 TGTGCCAGCAGCTTAGTTGGTCAGTCCTCGAACACCGGGGAGCTGTTTTTT CASSLVGQSSNTGELFF
TRBD2 TRBJ2-7 . TRBV5-4 TGTGCCAGCAGCCCGGGACTAGCGGGGGGTAACTCCTACGAGCAGTACTTC CASSPGLAGGNSYEQYF
. TRBJ1-2 once TRBV28 TGTGCCAGCAGGGCGCGGTATGGCTACACCTTC CASRARYGYTF
TRBD1 TRBJ2-7 . TRBV6-1 TGTGCCAGCAAGGGGGACAGGGGGTCCTACGAGCAGTACTTC CASKGDRGSYEQYF
. TRBJ1-2 . TRBV11-2 TGTGCCAGCAGCTTAGCCCCGGGGGGGTATGGCTACACCTTC CASSLAPGGYGYTF
TRBD2 TRBJ2-7 . TRBV6-6 TGTGCCAGCAGAACGCTAGCGGGGGGGCCTTCCGAGCAGTACTTC CASRTLAGGPSEQYF
. TRBJ1-1 . TRBV7-8 TGTGCCAGCAGCTCCCAACGCCTAGAAGCTTTCTTT CASSSQRLEAFF
. TRBJ1-1 . TRBV7-2 TGTGCCAGCAGCTTGACGAGGGAGACTGAAGCTTTCTTT CASSLTRETEAFF
TRBD1 TRBJ2-2 once TRBV11-3 TGTGCCAGCAGCTATGGGACAGGGGGTACCACCGGGGAGCTGTTTTTT CASSYGTGGTTGELFF
. TRBJ2-2 . TRBV4-1 TGCGCCAGCAGCCAAGGGAGACGGGGAACCGGGGAGCTGTTTTTT CASSQGRRGTGELFF
TRBD2 TRBJ2-3 . TRBV28 TGTGCCAGCCGAGCCCCGGGACTAGCGGGGGTTACGCAGTATTTT CASRAPGLAGVTQYF
. TRBJ2-1 . TRBV11-3 TGTGCCAGCAGCTTATCGCGGGGCGATGAGCAGTTCTTC CASSLSRGDEQFF
. TRBJ1-2 . TRBV21-1 TGTGCCAGTACAGGGGAAATTAACTATGGCTACACCTTC CASTGEINYGYTF
TRBD1 TRBJ2-7 many TRBV11-2 TGTGCCAGCAGCTCGGGACAGGATTACTACGAGCAGTACTTC CASSSGQDYYEQYF
. TRBJ1-6 . TRBV6-4 TGTGCCAGCGGGGAGGGTACCAATTCACCCCTCCACTTT CASGEGTNSPLHF
. TRBJ1-5 . TRBV10-2 TGCGCCAGCAGTGAGCAGGGGAATCAGCCCCAGCATTTT CASSEQGNQPQHF
TRBD1 TRBJ2-1 . TRBV18 TGTGCCAGCTCACCCCGGACAGGGGACCTCAATGAGCAGTTCTTC CASSPRTGDLNEQFF
TRBD1 TRBJ1-4 . TRBV11-2 TGTGCCAGCAGCTGGACAGGGACTAATGAAAAACTGTTTTTT CASSWTGTNEKLFF
. TRBJ1-4 once TRBV5-6 TGTGCCAGCAGCCCTTTCCTACTAACTAATGAAAAACTGTTTTTT CASSPFLLTNEKLFF
. TRBJ1-2 . TRBV6-1 TGTGCCAGCAGTGAAAGGAGCCCCTTCTATGGCTACACCTTC CASSERSPFYGYTF
TRBD1 TRBJ1-3 . TRBV5-8 TGTGCCAGCAGCCTAGGGACAGGGGTGTCTGGAAACACCATATATTTT CASSLGTGVSGNTIYF
. TRBJ1-6 . TRBV6-1 TGTGCCAGCACCGACAGCTCACCCCTCCACTTT CASTDSSPLHF
TRBD1 TRBJ2-7 . TRBV6-5 TGTGCCAGCAGTTCCTCTGGACAGGGCACCCACGAGCAGTACTTC CASSSSGQGTHEQYF
. TRBJ1-5 . TRBV6-4 TGTGCCAGCAGTGAATGGGAGGGGAGAACCCCCCAGCATTTT CASSEWEGRTPQHF
. TRBJ2-1 . TRBV19 TGTGCCAGTAGTATCACCGGGTCTGAGCAGTTCTTC CASSITGSEQFF
TRBD1 TRBJ2-1 . TRBV28 TGTGCCAGCAGTTCACAGGGGAGCTCCTACAATGAGCAGTTCTTC CASSSQGSSYNEQFF
. TRBJ1-6 many TRBV7-2 TGTGCCAGCAGCCCGTTGACAGGAAGCTCACCCCTCCACTTT CASSPLTGSSPLHF
TRBD1 TRBJ2-2 few TRBV10-3 TGTGCCATCAGCGAAGACAGGGGGCAAACCGGCGGGGAGCTGTTTTTT CAISEDRGQTGGELFF
. TRBJ2-7 . TRBV27 TGTGCCAGCAGTGCAGGGTGGCACGAGCAGTACTTC CASSAGWHEQYF
. TRBJ1-2 . TRBV10-3 TGTGCCATCAGTGACGACAGGACTAACTATGGCTACACCTTC CAISDDRTNYGYTF
TRBD1 TRBJ2-7 . TRBV2 TGTGCCAGCGGGGAGACAGGGACAACCTACGAGCAGTACTTC CASGETGTTYEQYF
. TRBJ1-6 . TRBV7-9 TGTGCCAGCAGCTTAGAGCCGGGAGGAACCCTCCACTTT CASSLEPGGTLHF
TRBD1 TRBJ1-6 . TRBV27 TGTGCCAGCAGTTTAAACAGGGGGCGCGATAATTCACCCCTCCACTTT CASSLNRGRDNSPLHF
. TRBJ2-7 few TRBV27 TGTGCCAGCAGTTTTCGGGAAGGCAACTACGAGCAGTACTTC CASSFREGNYEQYF
TRBD2 TRBJ2-1 medium-sized TRBV5-1 TGCGCCAGCAGCTTGTCGGCGGGGGTGTCCTACAATGAGCAGTTCTTC CASSLSAGVSYNEQFF
. TRBJ2-7 . TRBV28 TGTGCCAGCAGTTTAGGGCCCCACAGGATGTCCTACGAGCAGTACTTC CASSLGPHRMSYEQYF
TRBD1 TRBJ1-6 few TRBV28 TGTGCCAGCAGTAAACGACAGGGAGGTCCTAATTCACCCCTCCACTTT CASSKRQGGPNSPLHF
. TRBJ2-7 few TRBV4-2 TGTGCCAGCAGTCCTAGCTCCGCAGTGGGCGAGCAGTACTTC CASSPSSAVGEQYF
. TRBJ1-1 . TRBV5-6 TGTGCCAGCAGCCCCGTTACCAGGGAGAACACTGAAGCTTTCTTT CASSPVTRENTEAFF
TRBD1 TRBJ2-7 . TRBV5-1 TGCGCCAGCAGCACTGGACAGGGGCTCTTGACCTACGAGCAGTACTTC CASSTGQGLLTYEQYF
. TRBJ2-3 . TRBV7-8 TGTGCCAGCAGCTTAGCCAACAACAGGGTCCGGAATACGCAGTATTTT CASSLANNRVRNTQYF
TRBD1 TRBJ2-7 . TRBV9 TGTGCCAGCAGTCGACAGGGGGGCTCCTACGAGCAGTACTTC CASSRQGGSYEQYF
. TRBJ1-1 once TRBV10-2 TGCGCCAGCAGACAGGGCGATACTGAAGCTTTCTTT CASRQGDTEAFF
. TRBJ2-5 . TRBV19 TGTGCCAGTAGTAAACAGGAGCGTAAAGAGACCCAGTACTTC CASSKQERKETQYF
. TRBJ2-6 . TRBV11-1 TGTGCCAGCACCCTAACGGAGTCTGGGGCCAACGTCCTGACTTTC CASTLTESGANVLTF
. TRBJ1-5 . TRBV28 TGTGCCAGCAGTTCCATCCGGGACTGGTGGGATCAGCCCCAGCATTTT CASSSIRDWWDQPQHF
. TRBJ1-1 . TRBV6-1 TGTGCCAGCAGTGAAGTGGCGGGGGCGTCTGGGACTGAAGCTTTCTTT CASSEVAGASGTEAFF
TRBD1 TRBJ1-1 many TRBV6-1 TGTGCCAGCAGACGGACAGGGAGGGACACTGAAGCTTTCTTT CASRRTGRDTEAFF
TRBD1 TRBJ1-4 once TRBV9 TGTGCCAGCAGCCCGAGGGGAGGACAGGGGGCTCTAGGTGAAAAACTGTTTTTT CASSPRGGQGALGEKLFF
TRBD1 TRBJ1-5 . TRBV4-1 TGCGCCAGCAGCCAAGCCGGGACAGGGGTTTTTGGGCCCCAGCATTTT CASSQAGTGVFGPQHF
TRBD2 TRBJ2-7 few TRBV7-2 TGTGCCAGCAGCTTAGACAGCGGGGGTTTCGAGCAGTACTTC CASSLDSGGFEQYF